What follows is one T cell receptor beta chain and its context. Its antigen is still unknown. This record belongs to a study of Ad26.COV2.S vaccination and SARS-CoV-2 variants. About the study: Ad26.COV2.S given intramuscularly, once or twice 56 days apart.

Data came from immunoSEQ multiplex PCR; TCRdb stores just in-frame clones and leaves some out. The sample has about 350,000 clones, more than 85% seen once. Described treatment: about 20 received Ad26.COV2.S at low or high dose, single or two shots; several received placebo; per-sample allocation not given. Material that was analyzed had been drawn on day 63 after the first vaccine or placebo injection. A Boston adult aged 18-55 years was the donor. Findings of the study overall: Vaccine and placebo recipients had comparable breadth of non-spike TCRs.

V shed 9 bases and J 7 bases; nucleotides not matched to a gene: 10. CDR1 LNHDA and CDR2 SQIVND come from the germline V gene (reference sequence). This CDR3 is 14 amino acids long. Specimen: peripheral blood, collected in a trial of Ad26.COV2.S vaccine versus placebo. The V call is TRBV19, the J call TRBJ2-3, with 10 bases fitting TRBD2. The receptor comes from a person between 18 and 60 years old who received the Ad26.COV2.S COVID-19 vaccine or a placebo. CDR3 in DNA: TGTGCCAGCACAGCGGGGGGGCCTGGCCATACGCAGTATTTT. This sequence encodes CASTAGGPGHTQYF.